This passage covers 7 T cell receptor beta chains from one sample sequenced in a study of regulatory T cells in long-lasting Graves disease. Library construction for TCR beta used iRepertoire HTBI primers and Arm-PCR of CDR3 regions. Using its own MiXCR run on the multiplex PCR reads, TCRdb lists one record per CDR3 protein. The sample shows fewer than 550,000 distinct CDR3 sequences, under 25% of them seen only once. Time point given: persistent/refractory GD, antithyroid drugs over 5 years with positive TRAb. From PBMCs, RNA was extracted and then used to make the TCR library. This specimen consisted of peripheral blood mononuclear cells (PBMCs), obtained when the disease was refractory, from a patient treated with antithyroid drugs. The source of these receptors is a female donor with Graves disease.

This sequence joins TRBV20-1 and TRBJ2-1; D tentatively fits TRBD1 or TRBD2 (5 bases each). V was shortened by 3 bases and J by 7 bases, with 19 bases between the two germline ends. The CDR3 extends over 15 amino acids. Germline assignment: CDR1 DFQATT and CDR2 SNEGSKA (reference sequence). In DNA form, the CDR3 reads TGCAGTGCTAGGGCCCCGGGACCATTGGTGAATGAGCAGTTCTTC. It codes for CSARAPGPLVNEQFF.

The rearrangement links TRBV6-2 or TRBV6-3 to TRBJ1-1; D not resolved. The V and J ends lost 4 bases and 6 bases respectively, with 18 bases between them. The CDR3 loop spans 15 amino acids. Germline CDR1 MNHEY, CDR2 SVGEGT. DNA for the CDR3: TGTGCCAGCAGTTCCTCCGGGAGCCCTAACGCTGAAGCTTTCTTT. Its protein product is CASSSSGSPNAEAFF.

This clonotype occurred many times. V is TRBV20-1 and J is TRBJ1-1; 8 nucleotides align to TRBD1. Germline V lookup: CDR1 DFQATT, CDR2 SNEGSKA (reference sequence). The CDR3 sequence is 13 residues long. Trimming at V came to 6 bases and at J to 0 bases, leaving 3 bases not matched to a gene. The CDR3 DNA follows: TGCAGTGCGGCAGGGGGCGTGAACACTGAAGCTTTCTTT. Its translation: CSAAGGVNTEAFF.

The chain uses TRBV19 and TRBJ2-2; the D gene is possibly TRBD1 (6 bases). Per germline, CDR1 LNHDA and CDR2 SQIVND (reference sequence). Trimming removed 2 bases from V and 4 bases from J, with 14 bases in between. This CDR3 is built from 16 residues. The CDR3 region is CASSIYGTRGTGELFF. The CDR3 nucleotides read TGTGCCAGTAGTATATACGGGACAAGAGGCACCGGGGAGCTGTTTTTT.

The table lists this clonotype with many counts. V usage is TRBV5-5 and J usage is TRBJ1-2; D might be TRBD1 (6 bases). Germline CDR1 is SGHKS and CDR2 is YYEKEE (reference sequence). Trimming removed 1 base from V and 3 bases from J, with 10 bases in between. The CDR3 has 14 residues. DNA for the CDR3: TGTGCCAGCAGCTTGTGGGGGGGCGACTATGGCTACACCTTC. This gives the protein CASSLWGGDYGYTF.

A word on this clonotype: A read error may be the cause here, since a much bigger clone is one base away. The genes are TRBV2 and TRBJ1-2; 7 nucleotides match TRBD1. Germline CDR1 is SNHLY and CDR2 is FYNNEI. The CDR3 has 15 residues. The J segment lost 6 bases and the V segment lost 1 base, leaving 8 bases of the junction unmatched. The CDR3 coding sequence is TGTGCCAGCAGTGAAGGCCTGGGACAGAGCCATGGCTACACCTTC. This encodes CASSEGLGQSHGYTF.

This clonotype was counted many times. The rearrangement links TRBV6-1 to TRBJ2-7; perhaps TRBD2 as D (6 bases). This CDR3 is 15 amino acids long. Looked up from germline, CDR1 is MNHNS and CDR2 is SASEGT. V shed 6 bases and J shed 6 bases, with 21 bases lying between them. The CDR3 loop reads CASSGGTLRGSEQYF. CDR3 bases: TGTGCCAGCAGCGGTGGGACTCTGCGTGGGAGCGAGCAGTACTTC.